This T cell receptor (beta chain) emerged from a study of control samples from healthy donors and cancer patients. Germline CDR1 is MDHEN and CDR2 is SYDVKM. This CDR3 comprises 14 residues. V dropped 7 bases and J dropped 2 bases, with 15 bases sitting between them. Method: immunoSEQ multiplex PCR; TCRdb's copy keeps in-frame clones and lacks some. The profile shows about 180,000 clones, 85% to 90% of them singletons. Sequenced: blood. This sequence joins TRBV28 and TRBJ2-7; D could derive from TRBD1 or TRBD2 (6 bases each). The source of this sequence is a woman between 45 and 65 years old in good health. The CDR3 spells CASTEGGYAYEQYF. The CDR3 DNA follows: TGTGCCAGCACCGAAGGGGGGTATGCCTACGAGCAGTACTTC.